By frequency in the sample, the clone carrying this T cell receptor beta chain is large. Mismatch with germline at one junction end may stem from a read error. The source of the sample is a study of CD8 T cells in ankylosing spondylitis. TCRdb reprocessed the 5' RACE reads with MiXCR, giving one entry per CDR3 protein. Of fewer than 25,000 distinct CDR3 sequences in the sample, over 10% were seen once. Germline V gives CDR1 SEHNR, CDR2 FQNEAQ (reference sequence). The CDR3 spans 16 residues. The receptor was isolated from a male donor with ankylosing spondylitis or in good health (not recorded which). Sequenced input: blood. This sequence joins TRBV7-9 and TRBJ1-2; 8 nucleotides agree with TRBD1. DNA of the CDR3: TGTGCCAGCAGCTTAGCCGGACAGGGATTTAACTATGGCTACCCCTTC. Translating it yields CASSLAGQGFNYGYPF.